The clone carrying this T cell receptor beta chain was found once. Its antigen is currently unknown. The record originates from a study of cytomegalovirus exposure and HLA in healthy donors. About the research overall: An earlier analysis found fewer than 120 million unique TCR beta sequences from 150 million to 200 million T cells. Study results and caveats: In a later analysis, TCR beta V- and J-gene trimming showed a link to a missense DCLRE1C variant. Clonal expansion was found to be greater in HLA-associated TCR beta chains than in equally common others in a later analysis.

The J segment lost 3 bases and the V segment lost 4 bases, leaving 10 bases of the junction unmatched. The CDR3 length is 16 residues. Germline-derived CDR1 and CDR2 are SGHVS and FNYEAQ. This PCR relied on a set of 60 Vbeta primers and 13 Jbeta primers. The assay was immunoSEQ multiplex PCR, and TCRdb's table has in-frame clones only and misses some. The profile shows about 170,000 clones, roughly 82% of them singletons. The donors comprised healthy bone marrow donors. The chain couples TRBV7-6 to TRBJ1-1; 8 nucleotides agree with TRBD1. The TCR sequence derives from a girl under 18 in good health and CMV-seropositive. Material for sequencing was PBMCs. The CDR3 sequence is CASSSIGQGPHTEAFF. The CDR3 nucleotides are TGTGCCAGCAGCTCCATAGGACAGGGACCACACACTGAAGCTTTCTTT.